This T cell receptor (beta chain) was observed in a study of Ad26.COV2.S vaccination and SARS-CoV-2 variants. Whole-study findings and limits: Total T cell responses may have been underestimated by the TCR breadth and depth analyses. Spike-specific responses of CD8+ and CD4+ T cells were reported to display substantial breadth after vaccination. Vaccine recipients had higher spike-specific TCR breadth than placebo recipients.

The CDR3 runs 19 residues. The method was immunoSEQ multiplex PCR; TCRdb's version includes in-frame clones alone and lacks a portion of them. The sample records about 180,000 clones, about 83% being singletons. This clone was observed a handful of times. Its antigen is currently unknown. This sequence was found in a human donor who had recovered from COVID-19. The chain employs TRBV1 and TRBJ2-5; the tabulated D call, TRBD2, remains unverified against the DNA. TRBV1 is a recognized pseudogene. The input for sequencing was peripheral blood, taken after recovery from COVID-19. The CDR3 nucleotides are TGCACCAGCAGCCAACCTATCGGACTAGCGGGAGGGTACCAAGAGACCCAGTACTTC. This sequence encodes CTSSQPIGLAGGYQETQYF.